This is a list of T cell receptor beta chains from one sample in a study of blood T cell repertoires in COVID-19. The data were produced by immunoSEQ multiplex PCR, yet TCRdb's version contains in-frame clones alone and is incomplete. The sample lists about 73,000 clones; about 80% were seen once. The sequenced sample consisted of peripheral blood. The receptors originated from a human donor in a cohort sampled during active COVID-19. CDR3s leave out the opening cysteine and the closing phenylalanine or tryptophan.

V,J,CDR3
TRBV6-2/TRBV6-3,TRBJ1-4,ASSAWEGPNEKLF
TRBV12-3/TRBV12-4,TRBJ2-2,ASNKGVGELF
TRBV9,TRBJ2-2,ASSLTRGSGELF
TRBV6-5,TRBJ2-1,ASSYGAGREQF
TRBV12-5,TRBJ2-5,ASGLDTGVLGQETQY
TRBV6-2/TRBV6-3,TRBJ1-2,ASSYQGDYGYT
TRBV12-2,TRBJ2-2,ASGQGVSRGAV
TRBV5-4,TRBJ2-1,ASSPRAGGPLSSYNEQF
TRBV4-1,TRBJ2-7,ASSQDAGGAGYSYEQY
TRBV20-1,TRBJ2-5,SASSRWRETQY
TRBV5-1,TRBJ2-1,ASSLGAGDPYNEQF
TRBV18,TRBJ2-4,ASSQTSGLNIQY
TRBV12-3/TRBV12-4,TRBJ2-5,ASSFGNWETQY
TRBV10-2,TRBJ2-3,ASSIAGGGDTQY
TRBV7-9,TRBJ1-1,ASSYTDRANEAF
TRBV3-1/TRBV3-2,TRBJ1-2,ASSQVSVGYT
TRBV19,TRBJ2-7,ASSYRVGEQY
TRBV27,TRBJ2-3,ASRPTLAVGYTDTQY
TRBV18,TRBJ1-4,ASSPPPGIDNEKLF
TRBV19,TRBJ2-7,ASSISRGYEQY
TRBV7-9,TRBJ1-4,ASSLARGNEKLF
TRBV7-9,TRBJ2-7,ASSSGVGVRPWEQY
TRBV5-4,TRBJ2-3,ASSAGGGIGTDTQY
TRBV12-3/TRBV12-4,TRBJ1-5,ASTQGEGPQH
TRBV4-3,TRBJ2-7,ASSQGETANEQY
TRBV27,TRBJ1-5,ASSPSPGTGLPQH
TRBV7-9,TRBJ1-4,ASSSGETRGTNEKLF
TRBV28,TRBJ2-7,ASSFGIRGPTHYEQY
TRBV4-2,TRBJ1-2,ASSQSDSHYGYT
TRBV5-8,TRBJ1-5,ASSPRVGNQPQH
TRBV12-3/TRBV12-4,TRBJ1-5,ASSLGSPQGQH
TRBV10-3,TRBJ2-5,AITQGQGAQETQY
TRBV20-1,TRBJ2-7,SASLPGLSYEQY
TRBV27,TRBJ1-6,ASSTLDSVYSPLH
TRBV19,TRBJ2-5,ASSMDREDEETQY
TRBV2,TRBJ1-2,ASSAPPGTGGYGYT
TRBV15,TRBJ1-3,ATRRSGSGNTIY
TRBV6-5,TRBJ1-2,ASRTGGRNYGYT
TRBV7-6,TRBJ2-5,ASSLVAGGPLAQETQY
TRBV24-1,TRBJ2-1,ATSWGDNEQF
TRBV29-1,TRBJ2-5,SVAGLAGAQETQY
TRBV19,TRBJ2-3,ASTTTGMQY